This passage covers 8 T cell receptor beta chains from one sample sequenced in a study of shared clonotypes between healthy human individuals. The table came from immunoSEQ multiplex PCR; TCRdb's copy has only in-frame clones and leaves some out. This sample yields hundreds of thousands of clones, of which around 97% are seen a single time; less than 0.065% belongs to the top ten. What was sequenced was naive CD4+ T cells sorted from blood. The sample's subset: CD45RA+ positively selected. The receptors stem from a woman between 25 and 40 years old in good health.

V gene TRBV5-6 combines with J gene TRBJ2-7; D call uncertain. Trimming removed 6 bases at V and 0 bases at J, with 13 bases between. The CDR3 spans 14 residues. Germline CDR1 SGHDT, CDR2 YYEEEE. The CDR3 nucleotides are TGTGCCAGCACCCGCAGGACGGTCTCCTACGAGCAGTACTTC. Amino acid sequence: CASTRRTVSYEQYF.

The J gene is TRBJ2-5, the V gene TRBV27; possibly TRBD2 for D (6 bases). CDR1 MNHEY and CDR2 SMNVEV come from the germline V gene (reference sequence). The CDR3 loop spans 15 amino acids. Trimming shortened V by 6 bases and J by 1 base, and 15 bases separated the two germline ends. CDR3 in amino acids: CASSPVWGGQETQYF. In DNA form, the CDR3 reads TGTGCCAGCAGCCCCGTTTGGGGAGGCCAAGAGACCCAGTACTTC.

The chain uses TRBV11-2 and TRBJ2-5; 10 bases fit TRBD2. Trimming at V came to 3 bases and at J to 2 bases, leaving 3 bases not matched to a gene. CDR1 is SGHAT and CDR2 is FQNNGV in the germline V gene. The CDR3 length is 15 residues. Here the CDR3 DNA reads TGTGCCAGCAGCTTTGTTAGCGGGAGGCAAGAGACCCAGTACTTC. As protein: CASSFVSGRQETQYF.

The genes are TRBV28 and TRBJ2-6; TRBD1 matches at 7 bases. In germline, CDR1 is MDHEN, CDR2 SYDVKM. Losses at the gene ends were 8 bases for V and 0 bases for J; bases not matched to a gene: 4. The CDR3 has 15 residues. As DNA, the CDR3 is TGTGCCAGCGGACAGGTTTTCTCTGGGGCCAACGTCCTGACTTTC. Translated, it gives CASGQVFSGANVLTF.

The chain links TRBV5-1 to TRBJ2-7, with 9 positions matching TRBD1. The junction had 8 bases not matched to a gene; V was cut back by 4 bases and J by 3 bases. The CDR3 sequence is 15 residues long. Germline-derived CDR1 and CDR2 are SGHRS and YFSETQ. The CDR3 nucleotides read TGCGCCAGCAGCGCCGGGACAGGGCCCGTCTACGAGCAGTACTTC. Residues: CASSAGTGPVYEQYF.

The V gene is TRBV6-6, the J gene TRBJ2-3; tentative D call: TRBD1 (5 bases). Germline values: CDR1 MNHNY, CDR2 SVGAGI (reference sequence). CDR3 length equals 15 residues. Trimming removed 2 bases from V and 1 base from J, with 10 bases in between. The CDR3 reads CASSYLGAGTDTQYF. In nucleotides, the CDR3 is TGTGCCAGCAGTTACCTTGGGGCAGGCACAGATACGCAGTATTTT.

This rearrangement joins TRBV5-4 to TRBJ2-7; tentatively, D is TRBD2 (5 bases). CDR3 length: 14 amino acids. Trimming removed 4 bases from V and 3 bases from J, with 14 bases in between. Germline lookup yields CDR1 SGHNT and CDR2 YYREEE (reference sequence). The CDR3 DNA reads as TGTGCCAGCAGCCCCGGACTTCAGAACTACGAGCAGTACTTC. It translates to CASSPGLQNYEQYF. The full variable domain, completed using reference TRBV5-4 and TRBJ2-7, is ETGVTQSPTHLIKTRGQQVTLRCSSQSGHNTVSWYQQALGQGPQFIFQYYREEENGRGNFPPRFSGLQFPNYSSELNVNALELDDSALYLCASSPGLQNYEQYFGPGTRLTVT.

This clone was counted a few times. V and J are TRBV7-9 and TRBJ2-5, with TRBD1 matching 8 bases. CDR3 size: 16 residues. The V gene end was trimmed by 4 bases and the J gene end by 6 bases; junction bases not matched to a gene: 13. Germline V gene data show CDR1 as SEHNR and CDR2 as FQNEAQ (reference sequence). This CDR3 reads CASSSADRAGVQTQYF. The CDR3 DNA reads TGTGCCAGCAGCTCTGCGGACAGGGCTGGGGTACAGACCCAGTACTTC.